This TCR beta chain was retrieved from a study of shared clonotypes between healthy human individuals. In the study overall: In total, the donors were a couple of women and a few men aged 18 to 49.

The count of this clone is one. Its antigen is not known. Findings and limits, study-wide: Researchers found naive subsets generally carried larger estimated richness than memory subsets.

This table comes from immunoSEQ multiplex PCR, and its TCRdb copy is limited to in-frame clones, with some not included. Of about 2.1 million clones listed, approximately 92% are singletons. Only CD45RO-negative cells positively selected for CCR7 counted as naive CD8 cells, so terminally differentiated effector memory CD45RA+ cells were excluded. The CDR3 is 16 residues long. V shed 3 bases and J 7 bases; nucleotides not matched to a gene: 9. Germline CDR1 MDHEN, CDR2 SYDVKM. The V gene is TRBV28, the J gene TRBJ2-7, with 13 bases matching TRBD2. Specimen: naive CD8+ T cells from PBMCs. The source of this sequence is a man between 18 and 35 years old in good health. Some clones in this sample may be carry-over from other donors' samples. Here the CDR3 reads CASSLGLAGPAGEQYF. The DNA of the CDR3 is TGTGCCAGCAGTTTGGGACTAGCGGGACCAGCGGGGGAGCAGTACTTC. The entire variable domain, with the rest obtained from reference TRBV28 and TRBJ2-7, is as follows: DVKVTQSSRYLVKRTGEKVFLECVQDMDHENMFWYRQDPGLGLRLIYFSYDVKMKEKGDIPEGYSVSREKKERFSLILESASTNQTSMYLCASSLGLAGPAGEQYFGPGTRLTVT.